This record looks at one T cell receptor (beta chain) sequence and its context. This table comes from immunoSEQ multiplex PCR, and its TCRdb copy is limited to in-frame clones, with some not included. The sample consists of tens of thousands of clones, approximately 83% of them appearing once. Autoimmune disease history or systemic immunosuppression excluded patients. Samples were taken at baseline and on day 1 of cycles 4 and 7. The entry originates in a study of OX40 agonist ivuxolimab in advanced cancers. Study background: Ivuxolimab is an agonistic anti-OX40 (CD134) antibody, and patients were treated with it. Patients in dose escalation had liver, melanoma, kidney or head and neck cancers.

This clonotype originated in an adult with an advanced solid tumor such as melanoma, head and neck, liver or kidney cancer. The material was CD4+ or CD8+ T cells sorted from blood, obtained in a trial of the OX40 agonist ivuxolimab.

In nucleotides, the CDR3 is TGTGCCAGCAGTTTCCGAGGGTATGGAAACACCATATATTTT. Amino acid sequence: CASSFRGYGNTIYF. V usage is TRBV28 and J usage is TRBJ1-3; D is uncertain. Trimming took 3 bases from V and 3 from J, leaving 9 bases between them. CDR3 length equals 14 residues. Germline V gene sequence: CDR1 MDHEN, CDR2 SYDVKM.